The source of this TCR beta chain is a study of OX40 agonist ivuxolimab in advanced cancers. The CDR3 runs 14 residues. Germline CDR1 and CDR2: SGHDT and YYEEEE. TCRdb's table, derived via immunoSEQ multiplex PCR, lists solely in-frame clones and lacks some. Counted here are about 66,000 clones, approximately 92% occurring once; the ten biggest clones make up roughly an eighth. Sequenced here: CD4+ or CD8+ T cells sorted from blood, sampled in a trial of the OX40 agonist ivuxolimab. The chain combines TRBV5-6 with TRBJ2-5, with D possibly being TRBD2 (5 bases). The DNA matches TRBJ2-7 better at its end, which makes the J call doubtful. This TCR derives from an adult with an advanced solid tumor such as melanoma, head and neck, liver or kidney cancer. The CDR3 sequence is CASSFGSGSYEQYF. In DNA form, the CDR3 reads TGTGCCAGCAGCTTCGGCAGCGGCTCCTACGAGCAGTACTTC.